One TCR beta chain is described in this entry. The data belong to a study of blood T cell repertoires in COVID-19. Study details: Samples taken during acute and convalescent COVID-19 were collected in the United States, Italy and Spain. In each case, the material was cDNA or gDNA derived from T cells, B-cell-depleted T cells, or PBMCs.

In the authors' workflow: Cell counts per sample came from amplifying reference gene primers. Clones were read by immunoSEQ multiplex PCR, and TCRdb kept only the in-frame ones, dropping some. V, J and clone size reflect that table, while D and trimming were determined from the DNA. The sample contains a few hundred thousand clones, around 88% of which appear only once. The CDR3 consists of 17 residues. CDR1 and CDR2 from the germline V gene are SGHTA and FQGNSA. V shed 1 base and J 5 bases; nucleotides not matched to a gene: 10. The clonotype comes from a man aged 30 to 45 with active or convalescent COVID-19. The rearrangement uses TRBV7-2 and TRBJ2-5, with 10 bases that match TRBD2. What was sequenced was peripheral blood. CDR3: CASSLVLGSGGAETQYF. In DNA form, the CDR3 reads TGTGCCAGCAGCTTAGTGTTGGGGAGCGGGGGGGCCGAGACCCAGTACTTC. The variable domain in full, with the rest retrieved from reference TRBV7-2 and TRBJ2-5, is GAGVSQSPSNKVTEKGKDVELRCDPISGHTALYWYRQSLGQGLEFLIYFQGNSAPDKSGLPSDRFSAERTGGSVSTLTIQRTQQEDSAVYLCASSLVLGSGGAETQYFGPGTRLLVL.